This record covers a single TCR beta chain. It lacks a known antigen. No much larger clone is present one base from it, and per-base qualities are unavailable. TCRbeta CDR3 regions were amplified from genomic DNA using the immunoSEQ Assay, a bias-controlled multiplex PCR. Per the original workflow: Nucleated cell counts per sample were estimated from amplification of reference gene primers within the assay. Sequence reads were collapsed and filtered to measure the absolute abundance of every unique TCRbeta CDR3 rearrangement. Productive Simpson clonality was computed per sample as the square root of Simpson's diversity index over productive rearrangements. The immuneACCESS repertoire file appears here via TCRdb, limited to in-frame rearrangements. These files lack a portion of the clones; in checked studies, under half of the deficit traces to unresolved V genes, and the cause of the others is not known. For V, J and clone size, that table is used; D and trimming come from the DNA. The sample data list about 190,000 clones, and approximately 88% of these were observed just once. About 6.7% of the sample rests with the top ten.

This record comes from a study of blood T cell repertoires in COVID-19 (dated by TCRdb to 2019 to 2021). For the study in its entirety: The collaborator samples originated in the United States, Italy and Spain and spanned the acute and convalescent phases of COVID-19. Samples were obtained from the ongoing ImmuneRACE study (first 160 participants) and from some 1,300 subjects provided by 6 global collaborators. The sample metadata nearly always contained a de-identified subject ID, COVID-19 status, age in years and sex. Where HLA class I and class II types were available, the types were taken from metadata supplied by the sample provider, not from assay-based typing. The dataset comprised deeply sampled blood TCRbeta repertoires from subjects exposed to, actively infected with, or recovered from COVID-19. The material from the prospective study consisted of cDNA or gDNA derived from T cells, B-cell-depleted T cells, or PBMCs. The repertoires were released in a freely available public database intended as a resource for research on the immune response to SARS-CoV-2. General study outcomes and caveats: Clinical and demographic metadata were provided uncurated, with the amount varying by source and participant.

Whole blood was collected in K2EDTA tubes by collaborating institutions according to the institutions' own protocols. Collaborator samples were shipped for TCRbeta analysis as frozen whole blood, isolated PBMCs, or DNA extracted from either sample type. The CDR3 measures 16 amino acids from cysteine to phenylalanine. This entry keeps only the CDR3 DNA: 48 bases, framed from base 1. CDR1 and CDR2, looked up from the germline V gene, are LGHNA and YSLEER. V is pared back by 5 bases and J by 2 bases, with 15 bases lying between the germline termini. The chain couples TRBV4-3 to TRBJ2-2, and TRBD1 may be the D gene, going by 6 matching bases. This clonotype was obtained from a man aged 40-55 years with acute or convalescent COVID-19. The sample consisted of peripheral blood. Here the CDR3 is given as CASSRRRTVNTGELFF. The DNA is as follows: TGCGCCAGCAGCAGACGTAGGACAGTTAACACCGGGGAGCTGTTTTTT.